What follows describes a single T cell receptor beta chain. Assay used: immunoSEQ multiplex PCR; TCRdb lists only in-frame clones, some missing. The repertoire holds 50,000 to 65,000 clones, with more than 75% as singletons. These data are taken from a study of PD-1 blockade in classical Hodgkin lymphoma. Exposure to brentuximab vedotin varied, and each patient had relapsed following autologous stem cell transplantation. The receptor comes from a human donor with classical Hodgkin lymphoma. Material: peripheral blood mononuclear cells (PBMCs), obtained before the second cycle of nivolumab.

CDR3 sequence: CASQGQANTEAFF. CDR3 DNA sequence: TGTGCCAGCCAGGGACAGGCGAACACTGAAGCTTTCTTT. This chain uses TRBV28 with TRBJ1-1, with TRBD1 matching 8 bases. The CDR3 has 13 residues. V was pared by 8 bases and J by 1 base, with 3 bases of the junction left unmatched. Germline CDR1 and CDR2: MDHEN and SYDVKM.